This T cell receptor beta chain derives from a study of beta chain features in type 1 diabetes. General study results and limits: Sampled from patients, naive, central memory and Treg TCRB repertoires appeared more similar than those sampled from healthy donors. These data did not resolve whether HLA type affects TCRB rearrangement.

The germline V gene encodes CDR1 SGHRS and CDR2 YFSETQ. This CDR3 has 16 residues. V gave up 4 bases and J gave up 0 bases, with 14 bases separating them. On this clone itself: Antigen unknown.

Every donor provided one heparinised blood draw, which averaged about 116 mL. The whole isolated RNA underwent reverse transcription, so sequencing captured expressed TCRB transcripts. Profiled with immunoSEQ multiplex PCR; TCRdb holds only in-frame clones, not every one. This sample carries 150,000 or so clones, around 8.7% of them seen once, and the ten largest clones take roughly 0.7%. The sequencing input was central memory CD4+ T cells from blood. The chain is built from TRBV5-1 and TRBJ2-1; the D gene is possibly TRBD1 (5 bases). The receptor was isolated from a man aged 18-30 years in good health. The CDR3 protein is CASSLLQEPSYNEQFF. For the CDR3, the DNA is TGCGCCAGCAGCCTACTACAGGAGCCCTCCTACAATGAGCAGTTCTTC.